These 11 T cell receptor beta chains were all obtained from the same sample, sequenced in a study of T and B cells in COVID-19 patients. Each TRB amplification used about 220-500 ng of genomic DNA from blood. BIOMED2 TRB-A/B primer pools were used in multiplex TRB PCR. TCRdb analysed the multiplex PCR reads with MiXCR anew, one entry per CDR3 protein. The data show about 4,600 distinct CDR3 sequences, with roughly a fifth seen just once and over 3% held by the top ten. Source material: blood. The source is a human donor with active COVID-19.

DNA for the CDR3: TGTGCCAGTAGTAGGCCTAGCGGGAGGGTATCGAACACCGGGGAGCTGTTTTTT. This encodes CASSRPSGRVSNTGELFF. The chain combines TRBV19 with TRBJ2-2; 12 bases align to TRBD2. This CDR3 has 18 residues. Germline V gives CDR1 LNHDA, CDR2 SQIVND (reference sequence). Trimming took 4 bases from V and 0 from J; bases not matched to a gene: 6.

This clonotype is classed as medium-sized. J is TRBJ1-4 and V is TRBV18, with 8 positions matching TRBD1. The CDR3 sequence is 15 residues long. Germline loops: CDR1 KGHSH, CDR2 LQKENI. The trim removed 8 bases at V and 7 bases at J, leaving 12 bases unmatched. CDR3 protein: CASLRRQGFSEKLFF. In DNA, the CDR3 is TGTGCCAGCCTAAGACGACAGGGGTTTTCTGAAAAACTGTTTTTT.

The J gene is TRBJ2-1, the V gene TRBV7-3; unclear D gene. Germline CDR1 and CDR2: SGHTA and FQGTGA. V lost 4 bases and J 1 base, leaving 11 bases between the germline ends. This CDR3 is built from 15 residues. CDR3 amino acids: CASSSTSGSYNEQFF. DNA for the CDR3: TGTGCCAGCAGCTCAACTTCCGGTTCCTACAATGAGCAGTTCTTC.

The rearrangement uses TRBV9 and TRBJ2-5; 7 bases line up with TRBD1. The V gene end was trimmed by 2 bases and the J gene end by 1 base; junction bases not matched to a gene: 14. The germline V gene has CDR1 SGDLS and CDR2 YYNGEE. This CDR3 comprises 18 residues. This chain's CDR3 is CASSVQPSTGHFQETQYF. Written as DNA, the CDR3 is TGTGCCAGCAGCGTTCAGCCTTCGACAGGGCATTTCCAAGAGACCCAGTACTTC.

On this clonotype: A read error is possible here, since a much larger clone lies one base away. The chain combines TRBV6-5 with TRBJ2-1; D could derive from TRBD1 or TRBD2 (6 bases each). With 5 bases removed from V and 10 bases from J, the gap between germline ends came to 21 bases. Germline V CDR1 and CDR2: MNHEY, SVGAGI. This CDR3 comprises 15 residues. The CDR3, as DNA: TGTGCCAGCAGTCCGGCGGGACACCAGACCTACGAGCAGTTCTTC. This encodes CASSPAGHQTYEQFF.

The CDR3 DNA reads as TGCGCCAGCAGCTTGGGTCTTACCATCAGGGCTCGCAATTCACCCCTCCACTTT. Amino acid sequence: CASSLGLTIRARNSPLHF. J is TRBJ1-6 and V is TRBV5-1; a weak D match, TRBD1 (5 bases). The CDR3 runs to 18 residues. Trimming took off 0 bases at V and 7 bases at J, with 20 bases between the two ends. CDR1 is SGHRS, CDR2 YFSETQ, per germline.

This chain links TRBV7-2 with TRBJ2-1, with D possibly matching TRBD1 (5 bases). This CDR3 has 13 residues. Germline loops: CDR1 SGHTA, CDR2 FQGNSA. The ends were cut back, 5 bases at V and 9 bases at J, with 14 bases in the middle. The DNA for the CDR3 is TGTGCCAGCAGCGCGCAGGGATTCGCTGAGCAGTTCTTC. It is translated as CASSAQGFAEQFF.

This clonotype is medium-sized within its sample. The chain uses TRBV19 and TRBJ1-5, with 8 bases aligning to TRBD1. J gave up 11 bases and V 5 bases, and 11 bases lay outside the gene matches. CDR1 is LNHDA, CDR2 SQIVND, per germline (reference sequence). The CDR3 runs to 14 residues. The CDR3 sequence is CASSPSQGAVAQHF. Here the CDR3 DNA reads TGTGCCAGTAGTCCCTCCCAGGGGGCTGTGGCCCAGCATTTT.

This clonotype was observed a handful of times. V gene TRBV5-4 combines with J gene TRBJ1-2; 9 bases map to TRBD1. V dropped 0 bases and J dropped 6; count of bases not matched to a gene: 6. The CDR3 extends over 15 amino acids. The V gene's germline CDR1 is SGHNT and CDR2 YYREEE (reference sequence). The CDR3, as DNA: TGTGCCAGCAGCTTGGAGTTGACAGGGGGTGATGGCTACACCTTC. Its protein is CASSLELTGGDGYTF.

The chain recombines TRBV4-1 with TRBJ1-4; the D is unclear. This CDR3 spans 15 amino acids. Trimming cost V 0 bases and J 3 bases, with 8 bases left between them. Germline V gene lookup returns CDR1 MGHRA and CDR2 YSYEKL. CDR3 loop: CASSQEGGSNEKLFF. CDR3 coding DNA: TGCGCCAGCAGCCAAGAGGGAGGATCTAATGAAAAACTGTTTTTT.

The gene calls are TRBV14 and TRBJ2-7; 9 nucleotides agree with TRBD1. The V segment lost 4 bases and the J segment 3 bases; nucleotides outside the gene matches: 4. The CDR3 consists of 14 residues. Germline CDR1 SGHDN, CDR2 FVKESK. CDR3 in amino acids: CASSRDRVGYEQYF. As DNA, the CDR3 is TGTGCCAGCAGCCGGGACAGGGTGGGCTACGAGCAGTACTTC.